The sequence of this T cell receptor beta chain was determined in a study of PD-1 blockade in mismatch repair-deficient tumors. V lost 3 bases to trimming and J lost 6 bases, with 8 bases between them. The CDR3 has 12 amino acids. The germline CDR1 and CDR2 sequences are SGDLS and YYNGEE. This clone was counted at least ten times. The sample holds other DNA sequences that translate to the same CDR3. Assay: immunoSEQ multiplex PCR; the TCRdb copy retains only in-frame clones and omits some. This table has about 110,000 clones, about 80% appearing once. Mismatch repair deficiency was confirmed in all patients, by PCR or immunohistochemistry. The TCR-sequenced patients were a few responders to pembrolizumab.

V gene TRBV9 combines with J gene TRBJ2-3; D remains unclear. This specimen consisted of peripheral blood, obtained approximately 14 months after starting pembrolizumab. This clonotype was sampled from an adult with mismatch repair-deficient cancer. The CDR3 DNA reads as TGTGCCAGCAGCGCCCTCGCCGATACGCAGTATTTT. Translation: CASSALADTQYF.